Listed below are T cell receptor beta chains from one sample, sequenced in a study of CD8 T cells in Susac syndrome. TCRdb called the immunoSEQ multiplex PCR reads again in MiXCR, with one record for every CDR3 protein. Of around 23,000 distinct CDR3 sequences listed, over 85% are singletons. Sequenced sample: CD8+ T cells from PBMCs. The receptors here all came from a human donor with Susac syndrome. The CDR3 runs from the conserved cysteine through the conserved F or W. Each record gives: clone size, J gene, D gene, V gene, CDR3 protein. The D gene is left open where the match is weak. Only part of the rows carry a size: once, few, many, or a class if the clone is expanded.

abundance: -; j_gene: TRBJ2-5; d_gene: -; v_gene: TRBV11-2; CDR3aa: CASSFGRVIEETQYF
abundance: once; j_gene: TRBJ2-6; d_gene: -; v_gene: TRBV19; CDR3aa: CASSGTYSGANVLTF
abundance: -; j_gene: TRBJ2-7; d_gene: -; v_gene: TRBV27; CDR3aa: CATATGSYEQYF
abundance: -; j_gene: TRBJ2-7; d_gene: TRBD1; v_gene: TRBV28; CDR3aa: CASSGSGQQIPYEQYF
abundance: -; j_gene: TRBJ2-3; d_gene: -; v_gene: TRBV24-1; CDR3aa: CATRPPPGGTDTQYF
abundance: -; j_gene: TRBJ2-1; d_gene: TRBD2; v_gene: TRBV12-5; CDR3aa: CASGLYTLAGGYRNEQFF
abundance: -; j_gene: TRBJ2-7; d_gene: TRBD1; v_gene: TRBV5-6; CDR3aa: CASSATGTGLAQYF
abundance: -; j_gene: TRBJ2-1; d_gene: -; v_gene: TRBV4-3; CDR3aa: CASSLYTEGPRRNEQFF
abundance: -; j_gene: TRBJ2-7; d_gene: -; v_gene: TRBV27; CDR3aa: CASSLLGSGDEQYF
abundance: -; j_gene: TRBJ2-4; d_gene: -; v_gene: TRBV4-3; CDR3aa: CASSQDYQGNIQYF
abundance: -; j_gene: TRBJ1-1; d_gene: -; v_gene: TRBV4-1; CDR3aa: CASSQDPGLQSEAFF
abundance: -; j_gene: TRBJ2-7; d_gene: TRBD1; v_gene: TRBV28; CDR3aa: CASSLPTDRENSYEQYF
abundance: -; j_gene: TRBJ2-3; d_gene: -; v_gene: TRBV9; CDR3aa: CASSVVDPDTQYF
abundance: -; j_gene: TRBJ2-7; d_gene: TRBD2; v_gene: TRBV13; CDR3aa: CASSEASSGGTYEQYF
abundance: -; j_gene: TRBJ2-7; d_gene: TRBD1; v_gene: TRBV4-2; CDR3aa: CASRLGRGQDEQYF
abundance: -; j_gene: TRBJ2-7; d_gene: -; v_gene: TRBV11-2; CDR3aa: CASSFPGGWPYEQYF
abundance: -; j_gene: TRBJ1-4; d_gene: TRBD1; v_gene: TRBV2; CDR3aa: CASSTTGSWEKLFF
abundance: -; j_gene: TRBJ1-1; d_gene: TRBD1; v_gene: TRBV5-1; CDR3aa: CASSLDRGNTEAFF
abundance: -; j_gene: TRBJ2-1; d_gene: -; v_gene: TRBV11-2; CDR3aa: CASRVGNEQFF
abundance: -; j_gene: TRBJ2-7; d_gene: -; v_gene: TRBV6-2/TRBV6-3; CDR3aa: CASETGNEQYF
abundance: -; j_gene: TRBJ2-7; d_gene: TRBD1; v_gene: TRBV11-2; CDR3aa: CASSFDRGTYEQYF
abundance: -; j_gene: TRBJ2-1; d_gene: TRBD2; v_gene: TRBV4-1; CDR3aa: CASSQVYSGGVYNEQFF
abundance: -; j_gene: TRBJ2-7; d_gene: TRBD1; v_gene: TRBV28; CDR3aa: CASSLGTDYYEQYF
abundance: -; j_gene: TRBJ2-5; d_gene: -; v_gene: TRBV19; CDR3aa: CASSIATQETQYF
abundance: -; j_gene: TRBJ2-4; d_gene: -; v_gene: TRBV20-1; CDR3aa: CSARDRGPWNIQYF
abundance: -; j_gene: TRBJ2-1; d_gene: TRBD1; v_gene: TRBV2; CDR3aa: CASSIGQGFGGEQFF
abundance: -; j_gene: TRBJ2-4; d_gene: -; v_gene: TRBV29-1; CDR3aa: CSVREAKNIQYF
abundance: once; j_gene: TRBJ2-1; d_gene: TRBD2; v_gene: TRBV7-2; CDR3aa: CASTWTSGVNNEQFF
abundance: -; j_gene: TRBJ2-5; d_gene: -; v_gene: TRBV28; CDR3aa: CASRDITGPSPGETQYF
abundance: -; j_gene: TRBJ2-7; d_gene: -; v_gene: TRBV30; CDR3aa: CAWRRTASYEQYF
abundance: -; j_gene: TRBJ2-4; d_gene: -; v_gene: TRBV7-9; CDR3aa: CVSSRNRSLAKNIQYF
abundance: -; j_gene: TRBJ1-4; d_gene: -; v_gene: TRBV28; CDR3aa: CASSFRAIATNEKLFF
abundance: once; j_gene: TRBJ1-5; d_gene: -; v_gene: TRBV27; CDR3aa: CASSLSGNQPQHF
abundance: -; j_gene: TRBJ2-5; d_gene: -; v_gene: TRBV7-6; CDR3aa: CASSLLETADRGTQYF
abundance: once; j_gene: TRBJ2-7; d_gene: -; v_gene: TRBV6-5; CDR3aa: CTSSDSYEQYF